This is a list of T cell receptor beta chains from one sample in a study of cytomegalovirus exposure and HLA in healthy donors. Some clones are missing from TCRdb's copy, which holds only in-frame ones; the method was immunoSEQ multiplex PCR. The repertoire includes about 130,000 clones, nearly 90% of them detected once, and approximately 10% sits in the top ten. Specimen: PBMCs. The receptor set was obtained from a woman aged 18-29 years in good health and CMV-seropositive. Both conserved end residues are part of each CDR3. D genes are given only for firm matches. Only part of the rows carry a size: once, few, many, or a class if the clone is expanded.

J gene | V gene | D gene | clone size | CDR3 protein | CDR3 DNA
TRBJ2-7 | TRBV5-8 | . | . | CASSPRAPYF | TGTGCCAGCAGCCCACGAGCCCCGTACTTC
TRBJ2-5 | TRBV19 | TRBD2 | . | CASSTGLAGGETQYF | TGTGCCAGTAGTACCGGACTAGCGGGGGGGGAGACCCAGTACTTC
TRBJ1-1 | TRBV18 | . | . | CASSPLGQQNTEAFF | TGTGCCAGCTCACCACTTGGACAGCAGAACACTGAAGCTTTCTTT
TRBJ1-5 | TRBV19 | . | . | CASSTETGNQPQHF | TGTGCCAGTAGTACAGAAACAGGGAATCAGCCCCAGCATTTT
TRBJ1-2 | TRBV9 | . | . | CASSAGNRYGYTF | TGTGCCAGCAGCGCGGGAAATCGTTATGGCTACACCTTC
TRBJ1-6 | TRBV5-1 | . | . | CASSLEISYNSPLHF | TGCGCCAGCAGCTTGGAAATCAGTTATAATTCACCCCTCCACTTT
TRBJ2-4 | TRBV7-9 | TRBD2 | . | CASSSMVAGSKNIQYF | TGTGCCAGCAGCTCCATGGTAGCGGGTTCCAAAAACATTCAGTACTTC
TRBJ2-2 | TRBV6-5 | TRBD2 | . | CASSGLAYTGELFF | TGTGCCAGCAGTGGACTAGCTTACACCGGGGAGCTGTTTTTT
TRBJ2-2 | TRBV15 | TRBD1 | . | CATSIGTGHTGELFF | TGTGCCACCAGCATAGGGACAGGACACACCGGGGAGCTGTTTTTT
TRBJ2-7 | TRBV7-9 | . | . | CASSFRGSSYEQYF | TGTGCCAGCAGCTTCAGGGGCTCCTCCTACGAGCAGTACTTC
TRBJ1-6 | TRBV25-1 | TRBD1 | . | CASTTTGHSPLHF | TGTGCCAGCACCACGACAGGGCATTCACCCCTCCACTTT
TRBJ1-1 | TRBV4-2 | TRBD1 | . | CASSTESGGITEAFF | TGTGCCAGCAGCACTGAATCAGGGGGCATCACTGAAGCTTTCTTT
TRBJ1-1 | TRBV28 | TRBD1 | . | CASSLPRDRWNTEAFF | TGTGCCAGCAGTTTACCTAGGGACAGGTGGAACACTGAAGCTTTCTTT
TRBJ2-7 | TRBV28 | . | . | CASSRRLGSEQYF | TGTGCCAGCAGTCGACGGCTAGGGAGCGAGCAGTACTTC
TRBJ2-7 | TRBV19 | . | . | CASSPDRPSYEQYF | TGTGCCAGTAGTCCCGACAGGCCCAGCTACGAGCAGTACTTC
TRBJ1-2 | TRBV11-2 | TRBD1 | . | CASGGGTGYGYTF | TGTGCCAGCGGCGGAGGGACAGGCTATGGCTACACCTTC
TRBJ2-5 | TRBV7-9 | . | . | CASSQSSDSQETQYF | TGTGCCAGCAGCCAAAGTAGCGATTCCCAAGAGACCCAGTACTTC
TRBJ2-7 | TRBV27 | TRBD1 | . | CASSLDRDMYEQYF | TGTGCCAGCAGTCTAGACAGGGATATGTACGAGCAGTACTTC
TRBJ1-3 | TRBV7-7 | . | . | CASSPDRSSGNTIYF | TGTGCTAGCAGCCCCGACAGATCCTCTGGAAACACCATATATTTT
TRBJ1-6 | TRBV7-2 | . | once | CASSLAVRQMNSPLHF | TGTGCCAGCAGCTTAGCAGTTCGACAGATGAATTCACCCCTCCACTTT
TRBJ2-7 | TRBV7-9 | . | . | CASSLTGGSYEQYF | TGTGCCAGCAGCTTAACAGGTGGCTCCTACGAGCAGTACTTC